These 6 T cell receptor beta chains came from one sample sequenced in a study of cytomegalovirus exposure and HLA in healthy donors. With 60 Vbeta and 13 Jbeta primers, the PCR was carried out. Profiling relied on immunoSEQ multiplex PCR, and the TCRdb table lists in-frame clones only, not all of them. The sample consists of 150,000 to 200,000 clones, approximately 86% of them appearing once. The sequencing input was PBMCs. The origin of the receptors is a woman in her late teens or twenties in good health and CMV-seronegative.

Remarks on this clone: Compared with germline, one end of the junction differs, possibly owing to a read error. CDR3 sequence: CSSSFVSLSSEQYF. The CDR3 DNA sequence: TGTTCCAGCAGCTTTGTTTCTCTGTCTTCCGAGCAGTACTTC. The V and J genes are TRBV7-9 and TRBJ2-7, with D unresolved. Germline V gene lookup returns CDR1 SEHNR and CDR2 FQNEAQ (reference sequence). The CDR3 is 14 residues long.

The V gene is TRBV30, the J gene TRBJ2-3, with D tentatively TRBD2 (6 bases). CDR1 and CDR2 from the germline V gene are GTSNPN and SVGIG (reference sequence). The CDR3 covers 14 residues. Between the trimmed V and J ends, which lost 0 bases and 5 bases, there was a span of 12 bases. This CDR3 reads CAWSVRRGGDTQYF. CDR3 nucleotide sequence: TGTGCCTGGAGTGTACGACGGGGAGGAGATACGCAGTATTTT.

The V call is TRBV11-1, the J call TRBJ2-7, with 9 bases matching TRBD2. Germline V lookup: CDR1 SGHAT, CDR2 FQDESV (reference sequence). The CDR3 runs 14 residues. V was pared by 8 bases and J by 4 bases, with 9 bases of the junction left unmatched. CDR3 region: CASRSGRTSYEQYF. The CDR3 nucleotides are TGTGCCAGCCGTAGCGGGAGAACGTCTTACGAGCAGTACTTC.

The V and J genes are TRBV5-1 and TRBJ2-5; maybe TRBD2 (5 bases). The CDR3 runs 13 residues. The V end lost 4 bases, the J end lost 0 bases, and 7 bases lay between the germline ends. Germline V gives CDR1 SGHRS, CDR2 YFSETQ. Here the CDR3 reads CASSPGNQETQYF. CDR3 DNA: TGCGCCAGCAGCCCGGGGAACCAAGAGACCCAGTACTTC.

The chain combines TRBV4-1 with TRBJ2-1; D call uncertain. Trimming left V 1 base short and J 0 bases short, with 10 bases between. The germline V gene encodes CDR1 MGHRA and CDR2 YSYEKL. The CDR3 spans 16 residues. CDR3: CASSQGRSSSYNEQFF. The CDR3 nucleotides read TGCGCCAGCAGCCAAGGGAGAAGTAGCTCCTACAATGAGCAGTTCTTC.

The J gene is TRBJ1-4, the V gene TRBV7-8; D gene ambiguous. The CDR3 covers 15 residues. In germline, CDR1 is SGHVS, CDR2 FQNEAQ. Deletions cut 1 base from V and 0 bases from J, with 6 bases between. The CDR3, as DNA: TGTGCCAGCAGCTTAGGGGCTACAACTAATGAAAAACTGTTTTTT. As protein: CASSLGATTNEKLFF.